Sequencing of this T cell receptor beta chain was carried out in a study of monozygotic twins with cystic fibrosis. The study's findings and limits: Low clonality (median roughly 0.0087) suggested a mostly naive repertoire. Shared CDR3 numbers were not associated with age, concordance or severity. Co-twins had the most similar V usage for 13 of 16 pairs, J for 8.

The repertoire was sequenced with immunoSEQ multiplex PCR; TCRdb's copy has only in-frame clones and lacks some. Here the sample spans about 29,000 clones, about 82% being singletons. In its sample, this clone was seen once. What it binds is unknown. This receptor was obtained from a girl under 10 years old with cystic fibrosis. Sequencing was carried out using blood.

CDR3 coding DNA: TGCGCCAGCAGCGGGGGAACCGGAAACACCATATATTTT. It codes for CASSGGTGNTIYF. The V and J genes are TRBV5-1 and TRBJ1-3, with D perhaps TRBD1 (5 bases). The germline V and J ends were trimmed by 4 bases and 4 bases, with 9 bases remaining between them. The CDR3 totals 13 residues. Germline V gene data show CDR1 as SGHRS and CDR2 as YFSETQ.